The following is a T cell receptor (beta chain) sequence with its context. Antigen specificity is unknown. CDR1 SGHDT and CDR2 YYEEEE come from the germline V gene. Trimming removed 4 bases at V and 6 bases at J, with 19 bases between. The CDR3 sequence is 15 residues long. These data originate in a study of cytomegalovirus exposure and HLA in healthy donors. Study-wide results and limits: CMV antigen specificity was confirmed in vitro for three CMV-associated chains.

PCR amplification relied on 60 Vbeta primers (plus 13 Jbeta primers). The repertoire was sequenced with immunoSEQ multiplex PCR; TCRdb's copy has only in-frame clones and lacks some. The sample lists about 140,000 clones; 80% were seen once. This clonotype was sampled from a man aged 40-50 years in good health and CMV-seronegative. This chain uses TRBV5-6 with TRBJ1-1, with D unclear. The sample was PBMCs. The CDR3 protein is CASSRVGLSLPEAFF. The CDR3 nucleotides read TGTGCCAGCAGCAGAGTTGGACTCAGCCTACCTGAAGCTTTCTTT. Based on the CDR3 plus reference TRBV5-6 and TRBJ1-1, the full variable domain is DAGVTQSPTHLIKTRGQQVTLRCSPKSGHDTVSWYQQALGQGPQFIFQYYEEEERQRGNFPDRFSGHQFPNYSSELNVNALLLGDSALYLCASSRVGLSLPEAFFGQGTRLTVV.